This T cell receptor (beta chain) is from a study of T-cell memory formation after mild COVID-19. Notes on the study in general: Among clones contracting day 15 to 85, CD4/CD8 was balanced, whereas later expanders leaned CD4+. Mostly located in CM and EM were contracting CD4+ clones, with contracting CD8+ clones located in EMRA.

This clonotype was seen just once. Its antigen is undetermined. One end of the junction does not line up with germline, which may come from a read error. 5'RACE primed from the constant segment yielded TCR alpha and TCR beta cDNA libraries bearing sample barcodes and UMIs. TCRdb processed the 5' RACE reads anew with MiXCR; each CDR3 protein has one entry. This sample has a few hundred thousand distinct CDR3 sequences, with more than 25% found just once. In germline, CDR1 is SGHTA, CDR2 FQGTGA. There are 15 residues in the CDR3. The receptor comes from an adult woman who had mild COVID-19 (a few samples of this study predate the infection). Cell type and time point are not known. The rearrangement uses TRBV7-3 and TRBJ2-3, with D uncertain. The source material was PBMCs or a T cell subset sorted from them (not recorded which). CDR3 residues: CASSLKSGRTYTQYF. Here the CDR3 DNA reads TGTGCCAGCAGCTTAAAGTCTGGGCGCACATATACGCAGTATTTT.